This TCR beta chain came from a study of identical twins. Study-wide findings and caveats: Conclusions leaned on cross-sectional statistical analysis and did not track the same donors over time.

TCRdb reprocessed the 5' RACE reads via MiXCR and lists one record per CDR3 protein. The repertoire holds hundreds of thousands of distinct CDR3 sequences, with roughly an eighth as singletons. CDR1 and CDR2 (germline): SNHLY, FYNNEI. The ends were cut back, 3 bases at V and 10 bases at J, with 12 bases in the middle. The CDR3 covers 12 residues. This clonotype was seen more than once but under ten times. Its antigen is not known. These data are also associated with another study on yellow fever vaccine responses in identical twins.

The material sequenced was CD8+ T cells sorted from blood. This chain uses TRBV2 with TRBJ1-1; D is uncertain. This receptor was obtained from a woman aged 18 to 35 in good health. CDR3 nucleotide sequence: TGTGCCAGCAGTGACATATACCCAGGAGCTTTCTTT. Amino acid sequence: CASSDIYPGAFF.